A selection of T cell receptor beta chains follows, all from one sample in a study of early T cells in non-severe SARS-CoV-2 infection. Using its own MiXCR run on the 5' RACE reads, TCRdb lists one record per CDR3 protein. The sample comprises 70,000 to 85,000 distinct CDR3 sequences, about 12% of which are singletons, and over 6% rests with the top ten. Sequences were obtained from whole blood. These receptors came from an adult who was a healthcare worker with PCR-confirmed SARS-CoV-2 infection or an uninfected control (not recorded which). Both conserved end residues are part of each CDR3. The D gene is left open where the match is weak. A clone size is listed for some rows: how often the clone was seen (once, few, many), or a class if it is expanded.

v_gene	d_gene	j_gene	abundance	CDR3nt	CDR3aa
TRBV7-2	TRBD1	TRBJ2-3	many	TGTGCCAGCAGCAACAGGGGTCCCCCGTTGGATACGCAGTATTTT	CASSNRGPPLDTQYF
TRBV5-1	.	TRBJ2-1	many	TGCGCCAGCAGTCGGACGGACAATGAGCAGTTCTTC	CASSRTDNEQFF
TRBV7-8	TRBD1	TRBJ2-7	few	TGTGCCAGCAGCTTAAGTCCTCGACAGGGCGGAGTGCAGTACTTC	CASSLSPRQGGVQYF
TRBV9	.	TRBJ2-2	many	TGTGCCAGCAGCGTCCCCGGGGAGCTGTTTTTT	CASSVPGELFF
TRBV9	TRBD2	TRBJ2-1	.	TGTGCCAGCAGCGTAGGTCCTAGCGGGAGGGCCGGGGATGAGCAGTTCTTC	CASSVGPSGRAGDEQFF
TRBV6-5	TRBD1	TRBJ1-4	.	TGTGCCAGCAGTTTCCAGGGGGCCGGTGAAAAACTGTTTTTT	CASSFQGAGEKLFF
TRBV3-1	TRBD2	TRBJ2-5	few	TGTGCCAGCAGCCAAGAGGGCGTTGGGACTAGCGGGAGGATAGTCCAAGAGACCCAGTACTTC	CASSQEGVGTSGRIVQETQYF
TRBV11-2	TRBD2	TRBJ2-1	.	TGTGCCAGCAGCCCGCCGGGACTAACCTACAATGAGCAGTTCTTC	CASSPPGLTYNEQFF
TRBV18	.	TRBJ2-7	.	TGTGCCAGCTCACCGGAGGTGGTCTACGAGCAGTACTTC	CASSPEVVYEQYF
TRBV18	.	TRBJ2-1	few	TGTGCCAGCTCACCGTGGCAGGGAGGAGATGAGCAGTTCTTC	CASSPWQGGDEQFF
TRBV5-1	.	TRBJ2-5	many	TGCGCCAGCAGCTTGATCGGGACACCTCAAGAGACCCAGTACTTC	CASSLIGTPQETQYF
TRBV11-2	.	TRBJ1-6	.	TGTGCCAGCAGCCCCCGCATTGCGGGAAATTCACCCCTCCACTTT	CASSPRIAGNSPLHF
TRBV27	TRBD1	TRBJ1-5	.	TGTGCCAGCAGTTCATGGACAGGGGATCAGCCCCAGCATTTT	CASSSWTGDQPQHF
TRBV7-3	TRBD1	TRBJ1-1	.	TGTGCCAGCAGCCCACGGACAGGGGGCTTCACTGAAGCTTTCTTT	CASSPRTGGFTEAFF
TRBV29-1	TRBD1	TRBJ1-1	.	TGCAGCGTTGGGGACAGGGGCAACACTGAAGCTTTCTTT	CSVGDRGNTEAFF
TRBV7-9	TRBD1	TRBJ1-1	few	TGTGCCAGCAGCTTAGTAGGGGGCGGGAACACTGAAGCTTTCTTT	CASSLVGGGNTEAFF
TRBV7-2	.	TRBJ1-1	few	TGTGCCAGCAGGATAGGGCGGGGCAGGACTGAAGCTTTCTTT	CASRIGRGRTEAFF
TRBV24-1	.	TRBJ2-3	few	TGTGCCACCAGTGATTTCCCGAGAGGTACGCAGTATTTT	CATSDFPRGTQYF
TRBV19	TRBD1	TRBJ1-5	few	TGTGCCAGTAGTCTCACCGGGACAGGGGACAAGCCCCAGCATTTT	CASSLTGTGDKPQHF
TRBV18	.	TRBJ1-1	.	TGTGCCAGCTCACCTTCAGGGAACACTGAAGCTTTCTTT	CASSPSGNTEAFF
TRBV7-2	TRBD2	TRBJ2-5	few	TGTGCCAGCAGCTTAAGGGCGGGAGGGCCTCAAGAGACCCAGTACTTC	CASSLRAGGPQETQYF
TRBV19	.	TRBJ2-7	few	TGTGCCAGTAGTCCCGGGACATCTTCTTACGAGCAGTACTTC	CASSPGTSSYEQYF
TRBV5-4	TRBD1	TRBJ2-2	few	TGTGCCAGCAGCGGCAGGGACAGGAACACCGGGGAGCTGTTTTTT	CASSGRDRNTGELFF
TRBV20-1	TRBD2	TRBJ2-4	.	TGCAGTGCTCGACTAGCGGGAGGCCCGAGCATTCAGTACTTC	CSARLAGGPSIQYF
TRBV29-1	TRBD1	TRBJ1-5	.	TGCAGCGCAGGACAGGGCACGAATCAGCCCCAGCATTTT	CSAGQGTNQPQHF
TRBV6-5	TRBD1	TRBJ2-5	few	TGTGCCAGCAGTTACTCGGCAGGGGGACGAGAGACCCAGTACTTC	CASSYSAGGRETQYF
TRBV20-1	.	TRBJ2-3	.	TGCAGTGCTATAGGGACTCCTTCCACAGATACGCAGTATTTT	CSAIGTPSTDTQYF
TRBV20-1	.	TRBJ2-1	.	TGCAGTGCCCCCCCTATCGACCGCAGCTCCTACAATGAGCAGTTCTTC	CSAPPIDRSSYNEQFF
TRBV2	.	TRBJ1-1	few	TGTGCCAGCAGTGAGATGGGGAGCCTCCCAATAGACACTGAAGCTTTCTTT	CASSEMGSLPIDTEAFF
TRBV11-2	.	TRBJ2-7	.	TGTGCCAGCAGCTTAGACAAGGGCACGGGCGAGCAGTACTTC	CASSLDKGTGEQYF
TRBV12-3/TRBV12-4	.	TRBJ1-4	.	TGTGCCAGCAGCGGGAGGTCGGGGAATGAAAAACTGTTTTTT	CASSGRSGNEKLFF
TRBV29-1	.	TRBJ2-7	many	TGCAGCGTTGAGGGCCAGGGGCAGTACGAGCAGTACTTC	CSVEGQGQYEQYF
TRBV9	TRBD2	TRBJ2-5	few	TGTGCCAGCAGCTCTTGGACTAGCTCGGAGACCCAGTACTTC	CASSSWTSSETQYF
TRBV18	.	TRBJ2-7	.	TGTGCCAGCTCACCTGGCGTGATTACCTACGAGCAGTACTTC	CASSPGVITYEQYF
TRBV15	.	TRBJ2-1	many	TGTGCCACCAGTGGGGCCACCGACTCCTACAATGAGCAGTTCTTC	CATSGATDSYNEQFF
TRBV7-2	TRBD1	TRBJ1-2	few	TGTGCCAGCAGCAAAGCGGGACAGAACTATGGCTACACCTTC	CASSKAGQNYGYTF
TRBV5-4	TRBD1	TRBJ2-2	.	TGTGCCAGCAGCTTGGCGACCGGACAGGGCTCCGGGGAGCTGTTTTTT	CASSLATGQGSGELFF
TRBV5-6	.	TRBJ2-3	few	TGTGCCAGCAGCTTGGTTGACAGCGATACGCAGTATTTT	CASSLVDSDTQYF
TRBV4-3	TRBD2	TRBJ2-5	few	TGCGCCAGCAGCCAAGAAATGACGACTAGCGCGGTCCAAGAGACCCAGTACTTC	CASSQEMTTSAVQETQYF
TRBV7-3	TRBD1	TRBJ1-1	.	TGTGCCAGCAGCCAGCAGGGGGACGACACTGAAGCTTTCTTT	CASSQQGDDTEAFF
TRBV29-1	TRBD2	TRBJ2-7	.	TGCAGCGTAGGACTAGCCCCCTACGAGCAGTACTTC	CSVGLAPYEQYF
TRBV12-3/TRBV12-4	.	TRBJ2-5	.	TGTGCCAGCAGTAGGCGGGATGAAGGAGAGACCCAGTACTTC	CASSRRDEGETQYF
TRBV5-5	.	TRBJ2-1	.	TGTGCCAGCAGCTTGCAACAGGGTAATGAGCAGTTCTTC	CASSLQQGNEQFF
TRBV10-3	TRBD2	TRBJ2-1	few	TGTGCCATCAGCTATAGCGGGAACTCCTACAATGAGCAGTTCTTC	CAISYSGNSYNEQFF
TRBV29-1	TRBD1	TRBJ2-3	.	TGCAGCGTTGATGAGGGACAGGGTGCCGATACGCAGTATTTT	CSVDEGQGADTQYF
TRBV7-3	.	TRBJ1-1	medium-sized	TGTGCCAGCAGCTTAAAAACCCCCGACAGGAGGAGACGAGGGAACACTGAAGCTTTCTTT	CASSLKTPDRRRRGNTEAFF
TRBV18	.	TRBJ1-5	many	TGTGCCAGCTCACCAGATAGCAATCAGCCCCAGCATTTT	CASSPDSNQPQHF
TRBV5-1	TRBD1	TRBJ2-2	few	TGCGCCAGCAGCTCGGACAGGGGCCGCACCGGGGAGCTGTTTTTT	CASSSDRGRTGELFF
TRBV18	TRBD1	TRBJ1-2	few	TGTGCCAGCTCACCACCCGGGACAGGGAATGGCTACACCTTC	CASSPPGTGNGYTF
TRBV7-3	TRBD1	TRBJ1-2	.	TGTGCCAGCACCTCCCTCTCGGACCAGGGGGGCTATGGCTACACCTTC	CASTSLSDQGGYGYTF
TRBV6-2/TRBV6-3	TRBD2	TRBJ2-7	.	TGTGCCAGCAGTACACCACTAGCGGGGAAAGAGCAGTACTTC	CASSTPLAGKEQYF
TRBV20-1	TRBD2	TRBJ2-1	many	TGCAGTGCTCGCGGACTAGCGTGGAATGAGCAGTTCTTC	CSARGLAWNEQFF
TRBV7-3	TRBD2	TRBJ2-7	.	TGTGCCAGCAGCTACGGACTAGAGCTGGGCGAGCAGTACTTC	CASSYGLELGEQYF
TRBV20-1	.	TRBJ2-2	few	TGCAGTGCTAGAGATCCCCGACGGGGGAGCGCCGGGGAGCTGTTTTTT	CSARDPRRGSAGELFF
TRBV7-8	TRBD2	TRBJ2-1	few	TGTGCCAGCAGCTTTGGGAGACTAGCGCCCTACAATGAGCAGTTCTTC	CASSFGRLAPYNEQFF
TRBV12-3/TRBV12-4	.	TRBJ1-4	few	TGTGCCAGCAGTTCCCACCAGACAACTAATGAAAAACTGTTTTTT	CASSSHQTTNEKLFF
TRBV6-1	.	TRBJ2-7	.	TGTGCCAGCAGTGAAGCGGTCGGGGGGCACGAGCAGTACTTC	CASSEAVGGHEQYF
TRBV6-2/TRBV6-3	.	TRBJ1-2	few	TGTGCCAGCAGTCGCGACACCCACTATGGCTACACCTTC	CASSRDTHYGYTF
TRBV12-3/TRBV12-4	TRBD1	TRBJ1-1	.	TGTGCCAGCAGTTTAGCGGGGACAGGGGGCACTGAAGCTTTCTTT	CASSLAGTGGTEAFF